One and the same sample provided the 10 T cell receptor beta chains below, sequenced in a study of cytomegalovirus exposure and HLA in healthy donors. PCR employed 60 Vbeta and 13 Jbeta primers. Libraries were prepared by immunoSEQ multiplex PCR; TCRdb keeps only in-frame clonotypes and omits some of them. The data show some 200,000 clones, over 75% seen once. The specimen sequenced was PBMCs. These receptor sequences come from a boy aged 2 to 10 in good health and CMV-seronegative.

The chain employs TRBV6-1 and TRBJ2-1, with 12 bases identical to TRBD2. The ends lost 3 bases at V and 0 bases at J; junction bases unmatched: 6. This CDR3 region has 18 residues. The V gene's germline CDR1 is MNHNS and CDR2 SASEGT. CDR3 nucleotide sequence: TGTGCCAGCAGTGAGGATCTAGCGGGGGGGAGCTCCTACAATGAGCAGTTCTTC. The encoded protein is CASSEDLAGGSSYNEQFF.

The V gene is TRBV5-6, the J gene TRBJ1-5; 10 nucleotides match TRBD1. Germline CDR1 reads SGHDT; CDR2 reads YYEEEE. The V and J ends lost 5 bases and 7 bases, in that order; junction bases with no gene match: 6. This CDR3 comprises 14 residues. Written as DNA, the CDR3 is TGTGCCAGCAGTTCGACAGGGGGCGCGCAGCCCCAGCATTTT. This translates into CASSSTGGAQPQHF.

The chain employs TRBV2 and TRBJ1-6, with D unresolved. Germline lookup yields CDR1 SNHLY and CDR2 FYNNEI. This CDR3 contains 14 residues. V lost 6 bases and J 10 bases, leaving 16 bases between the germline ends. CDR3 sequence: CASRPGKRVSPLHF. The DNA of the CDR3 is TGTGCCAGCAGGCCCGGGAAGAGGGTCTCACCCCTCCACTTT.

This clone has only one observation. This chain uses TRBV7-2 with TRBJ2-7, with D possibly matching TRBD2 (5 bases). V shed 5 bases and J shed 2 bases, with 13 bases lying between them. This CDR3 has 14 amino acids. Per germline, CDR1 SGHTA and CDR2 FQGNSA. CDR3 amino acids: CASSPPGITYEQYF. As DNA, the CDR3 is TGTGCCAGCAGCCCCCCCGGGATAACCTACGAGCAGTACTTC.

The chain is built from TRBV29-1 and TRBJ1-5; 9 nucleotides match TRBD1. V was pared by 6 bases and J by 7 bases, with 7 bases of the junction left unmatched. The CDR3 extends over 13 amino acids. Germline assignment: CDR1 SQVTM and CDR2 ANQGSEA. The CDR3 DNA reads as TGCAGCGTATTGGTGGGACAGGGACAGCCCCAGCATTTT. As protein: CSVLVGQGQPQHF.

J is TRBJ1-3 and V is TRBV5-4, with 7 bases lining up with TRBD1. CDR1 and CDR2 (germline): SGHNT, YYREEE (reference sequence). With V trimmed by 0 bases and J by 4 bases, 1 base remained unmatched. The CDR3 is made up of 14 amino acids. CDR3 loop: CASSLEGGGNTIYF. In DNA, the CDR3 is TGTGCCAGCAGCTTGGAAGGGGGCGGAAACACCATATATTTT.

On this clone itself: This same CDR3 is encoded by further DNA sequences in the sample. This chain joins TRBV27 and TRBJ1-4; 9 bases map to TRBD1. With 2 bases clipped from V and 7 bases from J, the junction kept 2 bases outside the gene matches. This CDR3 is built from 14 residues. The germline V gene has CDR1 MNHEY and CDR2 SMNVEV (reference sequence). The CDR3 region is CASSLTGGGEKLFF. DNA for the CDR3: TGTGCCAGCAGTTTAACAGGGGGCGGTGAAAAACTGTTTTTT.

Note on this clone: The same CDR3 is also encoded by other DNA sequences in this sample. The chain's CDR3 is CASSTAYNSPLHF. CDR3 sequence (DNA): TGTGCCAGCAGCACAGCATATAATTCACCCCTCCACTTT. The rearrangement links TRBV9 to TRBJ1-6; the D is unclear. The CDR3 spans 13 residues. Looked up from germline, CDR1 is SGDLS and CDR2 is YYNGEE. V was clipped by 4 bases and J by 4 bases, with 6 bases between them.

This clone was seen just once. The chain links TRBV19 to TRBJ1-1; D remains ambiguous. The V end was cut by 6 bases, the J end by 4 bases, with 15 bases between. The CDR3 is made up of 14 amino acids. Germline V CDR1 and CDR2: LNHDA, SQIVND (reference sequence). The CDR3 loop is CASRASGSSTEAFF. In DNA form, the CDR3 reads TGTGCCAGTAGGGCGTCCGGGTCCAGCACTGAAGCTTTCTTT.

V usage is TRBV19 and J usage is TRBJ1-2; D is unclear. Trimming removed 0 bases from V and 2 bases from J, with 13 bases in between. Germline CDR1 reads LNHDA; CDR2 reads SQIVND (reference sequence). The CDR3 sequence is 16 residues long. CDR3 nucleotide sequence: TGTGCCAGTAGTATAGATGGCAGCGCCCCGAACTATGGCTACACCTTC. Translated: CASSIDGSAPNYGYTF. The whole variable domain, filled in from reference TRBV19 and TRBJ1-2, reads DGGITQSPKYLFRKEGQNVTLSCEQNLNHDAMYWYRQDPGQGLRLIYYSQIVNDFQKGDIAEGYSVSREKKESFPLTVTSAQKNPTAFYLCASSIDGSAPNYGYTFGSGTRLTVV.